Listed here are 25 T cell receptor beta chains from one sample, sequenced in a study of STAT5B mutations in CD4+ large granular lymphocyte leukemia. The method was immunoSEQ multiplex PCR; TCRdb's version includes in-frame clones alone and lacks a portion of them. The data contain fewer than 30,000 clones, approximately 84% of them singletons. The specimen sequenced was CD4+ T cells from blood buffy coats. The receptors originated from a human donor in good health.

This chain joins TRBV30 and TRBJ1-3; 9 bases match TRBD1. Trimming removed 2 bases from V and 2 bases from J; junction bases left unmatched: 10. Germline assignment: CDR1 GTSNPN and CDR2 SVGIG (reference sequence). This CDR3 contains 17 residues. The CDR3 protein is CAWSTGQRTGAGNTIYF. DNA for the CDR3: TGTGCCTGGAGTACCGGACAGAGGACAGGGGCTGGAAACACCATATATTTT.

This clone appeared a few times. The chain carries TRBV7-9 and TRBJ1-1; D remains unclear. The CDR3 is 15 residues long. Germline lookup yields CDR1 SEHNR and CDR2 FQNEAQ (reference sequence). With 4 bases removed from V and 4 bases from J, the gap between germline ends came to 16 bases. CDR3: CASSSGRVGSTEAFF. CDR3 coding DNA: TGTGCCAGCAGCTCCGGACGGGTGGGGAGCACTGAAGCTTTCTTT.

The rearrangement links TRBV2 to TRBJ2-5; D is unclear. The V and J ends lost 7 bases and 0 bases respectively, with 9 bases between them. Germline V gene sequence: CDR1 SNHLY, CDR2 FYNNEI. CDR3 length equals 13 residues. The CDR3 sequence: CASTGRHQETQYF. CDR3 bases: TGTGCCAGCACCGGACGGCACCAAGAGACCCAGTACTTC.

CDR3 in DNA: TGTGCCAGCAGCTTGTATGCAGGGGGCGGCTATGGCTACACCTTC. Encoded protein: CASSLYAGGGYGYTF. The rearrangement uses TRBV5-5 and TRBJ1-2; 8 positions match TRBD1. The CDR3 length is 15 residues. J lost 4 bases, V lost 1 base, and 6 bases had no gene match. Germline CDR1 reads SGHKS; CDR2 reads YYEKEE (reference sequence).

This clone was picked up one time. V usage is TRBV9 and J usage is TRBJ2-1, with TRBD1 as a possible D gene (5 bases). The CDR3 is 14 amino acids. CDR1 and CDR2 from the germline V gene are SGDLS and YYNGEE. V was cut by 0 bases and J by 7 bases, with 11 bases left in between. The CDR3 protein is CASSVATAGNEQFF. CDR3 in DNA: TGTGCCAGCAGCGTAGCGACAGCCGGGAATGAGCAGTTCTTC.

This chain links TRBV28 with TRBJ1-2, with D unclear. The CDR3 covers 14 residues. The V and J ends lost 7 bases and 8 bases respectively, with 20 bases between them. Per germline, CDR1 MDHEN and CDR2 SYDVKM. The CDR3 DNA is TGTGCCAGCAATCGACTACTCGATTCGGGAGGCTACACCTTC. Translating it yields CASNRLLDSGGYTF.

The V and J genes are TRBV6-1 and TRBJ1-2; D may be TRBD1 (6 bases). Between the trimmed V and J ends, which lost 7 bases and 14 bases, there was a span of 20 bases. CDR1 and CDR2 from the germline V gene are MNHNS and SASEGT. The CDR3 runs 12 residues. The CDR3 bases are TGTGCCAGCACCGGACAGACCTATACTTGGACCTTC. Translating it yields CASTGQTYTWTF.

V usage is TRBV18 and J usage is TRBJ2-3; tentatively, D is TRBD1 (6 bases). Germline V CDR1 and CDR2: KGHSH, LQKENI. The CDR3 spans 15 residues. V was trimmed by 3 bases and J by 3 bases, leaving 13 bases between them. The CDR3 DNA sequence: TGTGCCAGCTCACCCTTGGCAGGGGCGACAGATACGCAGTATTTT. Amino acid sequence: CASSPLAGATDTQYF. Full variable domain (outside the CDR3, taken from reference TRBV18 and TRBJ2-3): NAGVMQNPRHLVRRRGQEARLRCSPMKGHSHVYWYRQLPEEGLKFMVYLQKENIIDESGMPKERFSAEFPKEGPSILRIQQVVRGDSAAYFCASSPLAGATDTQYFGPGTRLTVL.

The chain recombines TRBV11-2 with TRBJ2-5; D remains ambiguous. The germline gives CDR1 SGHAT, CDR2 FQNNGV. Trimming took off 3 bases at V and 5 bases at J, with 4 bases between the two ends. This CDR3 contains 11 residues. The CDR3 DNA reads as TGTGCCAGCAGCTTGACGGAGACCCAGTACTTC. Residues: CASSLTETQYF.

The rearrangement joins TRBV27 to TRBJ2-7, with D maybe TRBD1 (5 bases). Germline CDR1 is MNHEY and CDR2 is SMNVEV (reference sequence). This CDR3 region has 15 residues. V was trimmed by 2 bases and J by 3 bases, leaving 14 bases between them. The chain's CDR3 is CASSLGQGMNYEQYF. CDR3 coding DNA: TGTGCCAGCAGTTTAGGGCAGGGTATGAACTACGAGCAGTACTTC.

The gene calls are TRBV25-1 and TRBJ2-3; D is ambiguous. The CDR3 consists of 14 residues. Trimming removed 1 base at V and 2 bases at J, with 7 bases between. Per the germline V gene, CDR1 is MGHDK and CDR2 is SYGVNS. The CDR3 nucleotides are TGTGCCAGCAGTGAATCTGGGGTCACAGATACGCAGTATTTT. Amino acid sequence: CASSESGVTDTQYF.

The V gene is TRBV25-1, the J gene TRBJ1-2, with D possibly TRBD1 on 6 matching bases. Trimming took 3 bases from V and 4 from J, leaving 12 bases between them. This CDR3 is built from 14 residues. Germline V lookup: CDR1 MGHDK, CDR2 SYGVNS. In DNA, the CDR3 is TGTGCCAGCAGTGATGACAGGAGAACCTATGGCTACACCTTC. Translation gives CASSDDRRTYGYTF.

The chain recombines TRBV11-2 with TRBJ2-7; weak D call: TRBD1 (5 bases). The CDR3 runs to 15 residues. Germline V gives CDR1 SGHAT, CDR2 FQNNGV. V lost 5 bases to trimming and J lost 5 bases, with 19 bases between them. The CDR3 DNA reads TGTGCCAGCAGCCCCCCCGGTACAGGACCTAACGAGCAGTACTTC. This encodes CASSPPGTGPNEQYF.

The chain combines TRBV9 with TRBJ2-7, with 9 bases that match TRBD2. Germline V gene data show CDR1 as SGDLS and CDR2 as YYNGEE. CDR3 length: 16 amino acids. Trimming cost V 5 bases and J 2 bases; bases outside gene matches: 11. The chain's CDR3 is CASSPITSGSPYEQYF. CDR3 DNA: TGTGCCAGCAGTCCCATTACTAGCGGGTCCCCCTACGAGCAGTACTTC. Variable domain in full (rest from reference TRBV9 and TRBJ2-7): DSGVTQTPKHLITATGQRVTLRCSPRSGDLSVYWYQQSLDQGLQFLIQYYNGEERAKGNILERFSAQQFPDLHSELNLSSLELGDSALYFCASSPITSGSPYEQYFGPGTRLTVT.

The rearrangement uses TRBV7-2 and TRBJ2-7, with D possibly TRBD2 on 6 matching bases. Looked up from germline, CDR1 is SGHTA and CDR2 is FQGNSA. This CDR3 region has 12 residues. V lost 5 bases, J lost 3 bases, and 8 bases lay in between. This CDR3 reads CASSPTSYEQYF. The CDR3 DNA is TGTGCCAGCAGCCCGACTAGCTACGAGCAGTACTTC.

The chain recombines TRBV29-1 with TRBJ2-3, with 10 bases that match TRBD2. The CDR3 has 15 residues. With 7 bases clipped from V and 3 bases from J, the junction kept 10 bases outside the gene matches. CDR1 SQVTM and CDR2 ANQGSEA come from the germline V gene. The CDR3 DNA is TGCAGCGCAGAGGGAGCGGGGGGGCATACAGATACGCAGTATTTT. This gives the protein CSAEGAGGHTDTQYF.

Only a few counts were recorded for this clone. The chain uses TRBV6-1 and TRBJ1-5, with D unresolved. CDR1 MNHNS and CDR2 SASEGT come from the germline V gene. This CDR3 has 13 residues. Trimming pared 1 base from V and 7 bases from J, leaving 8 bases between. The CDR3 DNA is TGTGCCAGCAGTGAAGGGAGCCGGCAGCCCCAGCATTTT. Translation gives CASSEGSRQPQHF.

This chain links TRBV19 with TRBJ2-3; 12 bases map to TRBD2. The germline V gene has CDR1 LNHDA and CDR2 SQIVND (reference sequence). CDR3 size: 14 residues. The trim removed 4 bases at V and 4 bases at J, leaving 0 bases unmatched. This CDR3 is CASSTSGGADTQYF. Written as DNA, the CDR3 is TGTGCCAGTAGTACTAGCGGGGGGGCAGATACGCAGTATTTT.

The CDR3 bases are TGTGCCAGCAGACCACAGGGGGGGGGAAATCAGCCCCAGCATTTT. It yields the protein CASRPQGGGNQPQHF. This chain uses TRBV6-1 with TRBJ1-5; the match to TRBD1 covers 8 bases. Germline V gene sequence: CDR1 MNHNS, CDR2 SASEGT. There are 15 residues in the CDR3. Trimming at V came to 6 bases and at J to 4 bases, leaving 8 bases not matched to a gene.

This chain links TRBV28 with TRBJ2-4; 9 bases map to TRBD2. Germline trimming cut 3 bases from V and 0 bases from J; bases unmatched to any gene: 12. The CDR3 is 19 residues long. Per germline, CDR1 MDHEN and CDR2 SYDVKM. As DNA, the CDR3 is TGTGCCAGCAGTTTGGGGGGAAGCGGGAGGATTATAGCCAAAAACATTCAGTACTTC. Translated, it gives CASSLGGSGRIIAKNIQYF.

This chain joins TRBV4-1 and TRBJ2-1, with D perhaps TRBD2 (5 bases). Germline loops: CDR1 MGHRA, CDR2 YSYEKL. Trimming took 1 base from V and 0 from J, leaving 13 bases between them. The CDR3 sequence is 17 residues long. CDR3 sequence (DNA): TGCGCCAGCAGCCAAGTCACGGCTGGGAGCTCCTACAATGAGCAGTTCTTC. Protein product: CASSQVTAGSSYNEQFF.

The CDR3 spells CASSSGGESGYTF. The CDR3 coding sequence is TGTGCCAGCAGTTCAGGAGGGGAATCTGGCTACACCTTC. The chain has TRBV11-2 and TRBJ1-2; a possible D gene is TRBD1 (5 bases). The CDR3 totals 13 residues. V lost 6 bases, J lost 7 bases, and 15 bases lay in between. Per the germline V gene, CDR1 is SGHAT and CDR2 is FQNNGV.

The chain recombines TRBV30 with TRBJ2-4; perhaps TRBD1 as D (6 bases). The germline CDR1 and CDR2 sequences are GTSNPN and SVGIG (reference sequence). Trimming took off 6 bases at V and 5 bases at J, with 20 bases between the two ends. The CDR3 covers 15 residues. CDR3 sequence reads: CACETGTLPQNIQYF. CDR3 nucleotides: TGTGCCTGCGAAACAGGGACCCTTCCCCAAAACATTCAGTACTTC.

This clone was counted between two and nine times. V gene TRBV6-6 combines with J gene TRBJ1-1; a possible D gene is TRBD1 (6 bases). The germline V and J ends were trimmed by 8 bases and 5 bases, with 18 bases remaining between them. CDR3 length: 14 residues. Looked up from germline, CDR1 is MNHNY and CDR2 is SVGAGI (reference sequence). CDR3 nucleotides: TGTGCCAGCGGAACACAGGGTCGTAGGACTGAAGCTTTCTTT. Translated, it gives CASGTQGRRTEAFF.

This chain uses TRBV6-5 with TRBJ1-6, with D possibly TRBD1 on 6 matching bases. V was cut by 7 bases and J by 7 bases, with 14 bases left in between. This CDR3 contains 14 residues. Germline CDR1 is MNHEY and CDR2 is SVGAGI. DNA of the CDR3: TGTGCCAGCACTCCAGACAGGAGCAATTCACCCCTCCACTTT. Translating gives CASTPDRSNSPLHF.